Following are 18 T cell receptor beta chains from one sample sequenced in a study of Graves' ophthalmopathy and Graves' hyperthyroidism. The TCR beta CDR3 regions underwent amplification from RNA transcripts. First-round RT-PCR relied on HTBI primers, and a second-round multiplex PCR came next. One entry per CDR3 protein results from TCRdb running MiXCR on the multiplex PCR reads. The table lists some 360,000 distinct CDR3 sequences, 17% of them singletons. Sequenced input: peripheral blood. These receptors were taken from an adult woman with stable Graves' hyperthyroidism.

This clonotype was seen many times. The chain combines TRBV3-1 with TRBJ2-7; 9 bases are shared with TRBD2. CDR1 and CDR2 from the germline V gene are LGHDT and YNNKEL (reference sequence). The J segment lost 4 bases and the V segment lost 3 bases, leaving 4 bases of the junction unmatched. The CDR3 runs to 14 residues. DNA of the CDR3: TGTGCCAGCAGCCATCGCGGGAGGGCTTACGAGCAGTACTTC. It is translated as CASSHRGRAYEQYF.

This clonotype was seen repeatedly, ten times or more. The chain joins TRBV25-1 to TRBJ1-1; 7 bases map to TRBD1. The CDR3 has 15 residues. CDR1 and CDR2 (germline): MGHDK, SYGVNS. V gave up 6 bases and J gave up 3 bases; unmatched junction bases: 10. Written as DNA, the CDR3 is TGTGCCAGCAGCCCGGCAGGGGGGAAGGACACTGAAGCTTTCTTT. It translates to CASSPAGGKDTEAFF.

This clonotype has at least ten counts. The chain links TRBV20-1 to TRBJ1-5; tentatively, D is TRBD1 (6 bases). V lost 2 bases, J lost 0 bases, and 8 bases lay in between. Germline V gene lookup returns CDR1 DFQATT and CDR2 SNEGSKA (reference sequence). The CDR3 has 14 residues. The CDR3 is CSARPGDSNQPQHF. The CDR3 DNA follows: TGCAGTGCTAGACCAGGGGATAGCAATCAGCCCCAGCATTTT.

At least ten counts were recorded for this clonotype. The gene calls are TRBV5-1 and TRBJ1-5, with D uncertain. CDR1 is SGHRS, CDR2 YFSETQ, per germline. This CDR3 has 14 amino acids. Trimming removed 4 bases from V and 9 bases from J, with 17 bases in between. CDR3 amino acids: CASSLGPSQSPQHF. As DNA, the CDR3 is TGCGCCAGCAGCCTGGGCCCCAGCCAATCGCCCCAGCATTTT.

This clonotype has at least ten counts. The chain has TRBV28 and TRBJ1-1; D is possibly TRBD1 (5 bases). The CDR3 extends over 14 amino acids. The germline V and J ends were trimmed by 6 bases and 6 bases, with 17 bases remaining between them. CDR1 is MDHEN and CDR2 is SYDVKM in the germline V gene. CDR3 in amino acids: CASRLDRMFPEAFF. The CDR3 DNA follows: TGTGCCAGCAGGCTAGACAGAATGTTCCCTGAAGCTTTCTTT.

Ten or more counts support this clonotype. Written as DNA, the CDR3 is TGTGCCAGCAGCCCCCTAGCGGCCGTCCAAGAGACCCAGTACTTC. It codes for CASSPLAAVQETQYF. The chain has TRBV7-9 and TRBJ2-5, with 7 bases lining up with TRBD2. Germline CDR1 and CDR2: SEHNR and FQNEAQ (reference sequence). Losses at the gene ends were 5 bases for V and 1 base for J; bases not matched to a gene: 7. CDR3 length equals 15 residues.

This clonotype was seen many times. Here the CDR3 reads CASSQGSYEQYF. The CDR3 DNA is TGTGCCAGCAGCCAAGGGTCGTACGAGCAGTACTTC. The V and J genes are TRBV3-1 and TRBJ2-7; no reliable D call. The V end was cut by 1 base, the J end by 4 bases, with 5 bases between. Looked up from germline, CDR1 is LGHDT and CDR2 is YNNKEL (reference sequence). CDR3 length equals 12 residues.

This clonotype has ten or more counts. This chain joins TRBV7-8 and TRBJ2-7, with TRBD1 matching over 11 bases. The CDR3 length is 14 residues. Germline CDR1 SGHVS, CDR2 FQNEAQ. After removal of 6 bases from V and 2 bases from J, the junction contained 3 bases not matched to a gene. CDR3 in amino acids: CASRRDRGTYEQYF. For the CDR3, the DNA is TGTGCCAGCAGAAGGGACAGGGGGACCTACGAGCAGTACTTC.

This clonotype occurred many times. CDR3 region: CASSPVKGQGTEAFF. For the CDR3, the DNA is TGTGCCAGCAGCCCCGTAAAGGGGCAGGGGACTGAAGCTTTCTTT. The gene calls are TRBV4-2 and TRBJ1-1, with a weak D call TRBD1 (6 bases). Germline CDR1 is LGHNA and CDR2 is YNFKEQ. The V and J ends lost 4 bases and 5 bases respectively, with 17 bases between them. The CDR3 runs to 15 residues.

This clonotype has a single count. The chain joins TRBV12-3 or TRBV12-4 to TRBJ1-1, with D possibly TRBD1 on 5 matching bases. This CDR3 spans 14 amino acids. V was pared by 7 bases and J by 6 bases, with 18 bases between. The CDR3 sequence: CASKRIGWGAEAFF. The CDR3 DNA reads TGTGCCAGCAAACGTATTGGCTGGGGGGCTGAAGCTTTCTTT.

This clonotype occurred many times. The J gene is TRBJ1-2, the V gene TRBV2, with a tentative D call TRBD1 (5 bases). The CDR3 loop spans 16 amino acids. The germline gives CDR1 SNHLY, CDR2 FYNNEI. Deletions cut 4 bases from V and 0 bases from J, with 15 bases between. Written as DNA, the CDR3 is TGTGCCAGCAGTGGGGGTACAGGACCCGCTAACTATGGCTACACCTTC. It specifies CASSGGTGPANYGYTF.

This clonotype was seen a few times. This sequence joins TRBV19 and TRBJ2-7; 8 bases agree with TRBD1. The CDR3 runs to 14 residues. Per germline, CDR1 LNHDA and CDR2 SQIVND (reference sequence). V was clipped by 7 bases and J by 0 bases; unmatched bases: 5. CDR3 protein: CASNSGTGSYEQYF. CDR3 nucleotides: TGTGCCAGTAACTCCGGGACAGGCTCCTACGAGCAGTACTTC.

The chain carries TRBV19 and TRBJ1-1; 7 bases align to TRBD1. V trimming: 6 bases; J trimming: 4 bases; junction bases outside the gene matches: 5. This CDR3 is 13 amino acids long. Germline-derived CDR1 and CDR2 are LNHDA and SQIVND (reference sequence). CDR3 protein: CASRSQGVTEAFF. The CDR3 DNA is TGTGCCAGTAGATCCCAGGGGGTCACTGAAGCTTTCTTT. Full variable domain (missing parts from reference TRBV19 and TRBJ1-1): DGGITQSPKYLFRKEGQNVTLSCEQNLNHDAMYWYRQDPGQGLRLIYYSQIVNDFQKGDIAEGYSVSREKKESFPLTVTSAQKNPTAFYLCASRSQGVTEAFFGQGTRLTVV.

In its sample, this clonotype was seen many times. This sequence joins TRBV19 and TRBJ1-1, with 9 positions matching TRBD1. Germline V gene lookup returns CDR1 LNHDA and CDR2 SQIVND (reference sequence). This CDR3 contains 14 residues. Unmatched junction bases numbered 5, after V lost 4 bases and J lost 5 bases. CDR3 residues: CASSRQGVGTEAFF. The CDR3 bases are TGTGCCAGTAGTAGACAGGGGGTCGGAACTGAAGCTTTCTTT.

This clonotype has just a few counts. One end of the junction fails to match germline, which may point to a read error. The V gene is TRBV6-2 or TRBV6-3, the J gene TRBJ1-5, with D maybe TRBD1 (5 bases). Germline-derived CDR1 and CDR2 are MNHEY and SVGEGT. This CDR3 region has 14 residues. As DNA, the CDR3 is TGTGCCAGCAGAAGGACAAATAGCAATCAGCCCAAGCATTTT. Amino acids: CASRRTNSNQPKHF.

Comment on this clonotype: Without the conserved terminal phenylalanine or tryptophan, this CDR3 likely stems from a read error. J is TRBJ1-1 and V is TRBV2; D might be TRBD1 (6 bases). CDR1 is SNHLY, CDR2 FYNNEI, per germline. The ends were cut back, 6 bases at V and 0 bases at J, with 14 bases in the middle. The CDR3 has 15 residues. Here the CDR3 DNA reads TGTGCCAGCAGCACAACAGGGCTTATGAACACTGAAGCTTTCAAT. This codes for CASSTTGLMNTEAFN.

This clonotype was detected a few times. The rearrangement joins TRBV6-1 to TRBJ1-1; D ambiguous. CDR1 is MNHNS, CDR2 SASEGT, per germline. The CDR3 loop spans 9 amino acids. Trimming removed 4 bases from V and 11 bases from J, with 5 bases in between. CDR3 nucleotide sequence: TGTGCCAGCAGTGTTGGGGCTTTCTTT. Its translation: CASSVGAFF.

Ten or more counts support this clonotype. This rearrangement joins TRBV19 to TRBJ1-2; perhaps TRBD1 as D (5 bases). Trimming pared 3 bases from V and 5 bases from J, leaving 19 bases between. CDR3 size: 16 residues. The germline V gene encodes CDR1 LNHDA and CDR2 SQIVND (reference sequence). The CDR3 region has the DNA TGTGCCAGTAGTATCGAAACACGGGGGGGAGTTTATGGCTACACCTTC. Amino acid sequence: CASSIETRGGVYGYTF. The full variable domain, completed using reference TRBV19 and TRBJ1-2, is DGGITQSPKYLFRKEGQNVTLSCEQNLNHDAMYWYRQDPGQGLRLIYYSQIVNDFQKGDIAEGYSVSREKKESFPLTVTSAQKNPTAFYLCASSIETRGGVYGYTFGSGTRLTVV.